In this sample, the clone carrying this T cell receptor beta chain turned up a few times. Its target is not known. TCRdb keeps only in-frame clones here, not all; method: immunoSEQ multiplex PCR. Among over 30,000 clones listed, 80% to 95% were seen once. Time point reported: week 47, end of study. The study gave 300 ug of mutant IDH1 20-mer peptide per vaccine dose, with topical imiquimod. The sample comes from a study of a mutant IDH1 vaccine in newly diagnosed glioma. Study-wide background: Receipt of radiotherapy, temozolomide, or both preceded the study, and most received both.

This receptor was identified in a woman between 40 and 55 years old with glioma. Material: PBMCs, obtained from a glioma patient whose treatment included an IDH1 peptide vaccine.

The CDR3 region is CASSSGAAGNTEAFF. The CDR3 DNA follows: TGTGCCAGCAGCTCCGGAGCAGCTGGGAACACTGAAGCTTTCTTT. This chain uses TRBV5-4 with TRBJ1-1, with D uncertain. The V end lost 3 bases, the J end lost 1 base, and 13 bases lay between the germline ends. This CDR3 is built from 15 residues. Looked up from germline, CDR1 is SGHNT and CDR2 is YYREEE (reference sequence).